The 21 T cell receptor beta chains in this list originate from one sample, sequenced in a study of post-analysis software for immune sequencing data. General study results and limits: TRBV segments more frequent in patients than in controls numbered five and included TRBV5-6, TRBV5-1 and TRBV20-1.

No antigen has been identified for these receptors. Unique molecular identifiers had been added to the TCR beta cDNA libraries. TCRdb re-analysed the PCR reads in MiXCR, keeping a single row per CDR3 protein. Of around 400,000 distinct CDR3 sequences detected, 35% to 45% appear once; the ten largest clones hold roughly 8.2%. The sample consisted of blood. These receptors were taken from a girl aged 2-10 years with multiple sclerosis.

This clonotype was picked up a small number of times. The chain links TRBV7-6 to TRBJ2-5, with TRBD1 matching 10 bases. This CDR3 is 16 amino acids long. CDR1 is SGHVS and CDR2 is FNYEAQ in the germline V gene. V was clipped by 2 bases and J by 3 bases; unmatched bases: 6. DNA of the CDR3: TGTGCCAGCAGCTTAAGCCCCGGGACAGGGGAAGAGACCCAGTACTTC. This translates into CASSLSPGTGEETQYF.

The V call is TRBV12-3 or TRBV12-4, the J call TRBJ2-5, with D maybe TRBD1 (5 bases). Trimming left V 1 base short and J 2 bases short, with 11 bases between. This CDR3 region has 15 residues. The DNA for the CDR3 is TGTGCCAGCAGTTTAGGACAGAGTAAACAAGAGACCCAGTACTTC. This gives the protein CASSLGQSKQETQYF.

This clonotype was seen more than once but under ten times. The rearrangement uses TRBV5-6 and TRBJ2-3, with 8 positions matching TRBD1. The CDR3 sequence is 15 residues long. The J segment lost 2 bases and the V segment lost 4 bases, leaving 6 bases of the junction unmatched. The germline V gene encodes CDR1 SGHDT and CDR2 YYEEEE. The CDR3 protein is CASSAGTGPTDTQYF. DNA for the CDR3: TGTGCCAGCAGCGCCGGGACAGGCCCCACAGATACGCAGTATTTT.

This clonotype has a single count. The V and J genes are TRBV10-1 and TRBJ2-4, with a tentative D call TRBD2 (7 bases). The V end lost 11 bases, the J end lost 1 base, and 18 bases lay between the germline ends. This CDR3 is 15 amino acids long. The germline gives CDR1 WNHNN, CDR2 SYGVQD (reference sequence). The CDR3 DNA follows: TGCGCCGAGGGCGGGGGCGGCGGGGCCAAAAACATTCAGTACTTC. Amino acids: CAEGGGGGAKNIQYF.

Here the CDR3 DNA reads TGTGCCAGCAGCTTAGGCGCAGGTTCTGGAGAGACCCAGTACTTC. Protein sequence: CASSLGAGSGETQYF. The J gene is TRBJ2-5, the V gene TRBV11-2; D uncertain. V was shortened by 1 base and J by 4 bases, with 13 bases between the two germline ends. CDR1 and CDR2 from the germline V gene are SGHAT and FQNNGV. The CDR3 is 15 residues long.

This clonotype was seen a handful of times. The V call is TRBV4-1, the J call TRBJ2-7; no clear D gene. The CDR3 runs 15 residues. Deletions cut 1 base from V and 2 bases from J, with 12 bases between. Germline CDR1 is MGHRA and CDR2 is YSYEKL. CDR3 nucleotides: TGCGCCAGCAGCCAAGTTGATCTGGGAACCTACGAGCAGTACTTC. Encoded protein: CASSQVDLGTYEQYF.

The chain links TRBV18 to TRBJ1-1; 7 nucleotides match TRBD1. CDR3 length: 13 amino acids. V lost 3 bases to trimming and J lost 10 bases; unmatched junction nucleotides: 8. Germline values: CDR1 KGHSH, CDR2 LQKENI. CDR3 coding DNA: TGTGCCAGCTCACCCGGGGAGAGACAGGGAGCTTTCTTT. This gives the protein CASSPGERQGAFF.

The rearrangement joins TRBV4-1 to TRBJ2-1; 7 nucleotides match TRBD2. The trim removed 4 bases at V and 9 bases at J, leaving 12 bases unmatched. The CDR3 runs to 15 residues. Germline-derived CDR1 and CDR2 are MGHRA and YSYEKL. This CDR3 reads CASSPRGGRKGEQFF. The CDR3 nucleotides read TGCGCCAGCAGCCCCCGGGGAGGGAGAAAAGGTGAGCAGTTCTTC.

This clonotype was picked up one time. The CDR3: CASSSTSVREAFF. CDR3 in DNA: TGTGCCAGCAGCTCGACATCGGTCCGGGAAGCTTTCTTT. The V call is TRBV7-9, the J call TRBJ1-1; D is unclear. V was trimmed by 4 bases and J by 8 bases, leaving 14 bases between them. The V gene's germline CDR1 is SEHNR and CDR2 FQNEAQ (reference sequence). The CDR3 spans 13 residues.

The sample holds one count of this clonotype. The chain has TRBV5-6 and TRBJ1-1; D is possibly TRBD1 (6 bases). CDR1 SGHDT and CDR2 YYEEEE come from the germline V gene. V was cut by 1 base and J by 0 bases, with 13 bases left in between. There are 16 residues in the CDR3. The CDR3 loop is CASSLRRGGLNTEAFF. Written as DNA, the CDR3 is TGTGCCAGCAGCTTGAGGCGAGGGGGGCTGAACACTGAAGCTTTCTTT.

This clonotype has just a few counts. The chain has TRBV27 and TRBJ2-1, with D unresolved. Looked up from germline, CDR1 is MNHEY and CDR2 is SMNVEV (reference sequence). This CDR3 has 14 amino acids. Between the trimmed V and J ends, which lost 10 bases and 12 bases, there was a span of 25 bases. CDR3 in amino acids: CATKGIGAYSAQFF. CDR3 sequence (DNA): TGTGCCACAAAGGGTATTGGCGCCTACTCGGCGCAGTTCTTC.

This clonotype was recorded a few times. The chain is built from TRBV4-1 and TRBJ1-1, with a weak D call TRBD1 (5 bases). The CDR3 sequence is 14 residues long. The germline V and J ends were trimmed by 1 base and 1 base, with 7 bases remaining between them. The germline CDR1 and CDR2 sequences are MGHRA and YSYEKL. CDR3 DNA sequence: TGCGCCAGCAGCCAAGCCGGGGGGAACACTGAAGCTTTCTTT. It encodes CASSQAGGNTEAFF.

The rearrangement joins TRBV7-2 to TRBJ1-2; the match to TRBD1 covers 7 bases. The trim removed 2 bases at V and 4 bases at J, leaving 16 bases unmatched. CDR1 SGHTA and CDR2 FQGNSA come from the germline V gene. CDR3 length equals 18 residues. The CDR3 region is CASSLKGSPGTELYGYTF. DNA for the CDR3: TGTGCCAGCAGCTTAAAAGGGTCCCCCGGGACAGAGCTCTATGGCTACACCTTC.

The rearrangement joins TRBV5-1 to TRBJ1-1; weak D call: TRBD1 (5 bases). The germline gives CDR1 SGHRS, CDR2 YFSETQ. Between the trimmed V and J ends, which lost 2 bases and 10 bases, there was a span of 15 bases. CDR3 length: 13 residues. CDR3 amino acids: CASSFPTGTVAFF. DNA of the CDR3: TGCGCCAGCAGCTTCCCTACCGGGACCGTAGCTTTCTTT. The full variable domain, with the rest looked up from reference TRBV5-1 and TRBJ1-1, is KAGVTQTPRYLIKTRGQQVTLSCSPISGHRSVSWYQQTPGQGLQFLFEYFSETQRNKGNFPGRFSGRQFSNSRSEMNVSTLELGDSALYLCASSFPTGTVAFFGQGTRLTVV.

This clonotype was detected a few times. This chain links TRBV12-3 or TRBV12-4 with TRBJ2-5; 12 positions match TRBD2. V gave up 5 bases and J gave up 5 bases; unmatched junction bases: 3. The CDR3 consists of 14 residues. DNA of the CDR3: TGTGCCAGCAGTGGACTAGCGGGGTTGGAGACCCAGTACTTC. Its translation is CASSGLAGLETQYF.

Concerning this clonotype itself: Relative to the germline gene, one junction end is altered; a read error may explain this. CDR3: CASRGQGISYEHYF. CDR3 bases: TGTGCCAGCAGGGGACAGGGGATCTCCTACGAGCACTACTTC. The chain uses TRBV7-8 and TRBJ2-7, with TRBD1 identical over 10 bases. This CDR3 has 14 residues. Germline V gene sequence: CDR1 SGHVS, CDR2 FQNEAQ.

This clonotype has more than one count but fewer than ten. The chain recombines TRBV4-1 with TRBJ2-5, with unresolved D. The length of the CDR3 is 16 residues. CDR1 and CDR2 from the germline V gene are MGHRA and YSYEKL. V was shortened by 0 bases and J by 5 bases, with 16 bases between the two germline ends. CDR3 in DNA: TGCGCCAGCAGCCAAGATGGTCAGGCCGGAAGGGAGACCCAGTACTTC. Translation gives CASSQDGQAGRETQYF.

This clonotype was found a few times. The genes are TRBV11-2 and TRBJ2-7; D call uncertain. Germline V gene data show CDR1 as SGHAT and CDR2 as FQNNGV. The CDR3 is 15 residues long. V was cut by 5 bases and J by 0 bases, with 14 bases left in between. In DNA, the CDR3 is TGTGCCAGCAGCAGGTACCAGTGGAGCTCCTACGAGCAGTACTTC. Its protein is CASSRYQWSSYEQYF.

The rearrangement links TRBV20-1 to TRBJ2-1, with D unresolved. Trimming pared 0 bases from V and 13 bases from J, leaving 7 bases between. This CDR3 contains 10 residues. CDR1 and CDR2 (germline): DFQATT, SNEGSKA (reference sequence). This chain's CDR3 is CSARDPYQFF. The CDR3 DNA reads TGCAGTGCTAGAGATCCCTACCAGTTCTTC.

The chain carries TRBV5-1 and TRBJ2-3; 8 bases align to TRBD1. V gave up 2 bases and J gave up 3 bases; unmatched junction bases: 5. Looked up from germline, CDR1 is SGHRS and CDR2 is YFSETQ. The CDR3 spans 15 residues. CDR3 DNA sequence: TGCGCCAGCAGCTTCGGACAGGGAAGGACAGATACGCAGTATTTT. Encoded protein: CASSFGQGRTDTQYF.

The rearrangement links TRBV29-1 to TRBJ2-7; D is unclear. The CDR3 length is 13 residues. The V gene lost 0 bases and the J gene lost 4 bases, with 10 bases spanning the gap. Germline lookup yields CDR1 SQVTM and CDR2 ANQGSEA. CDR3 bases: TGCAGCGTTGAAGAAACCTCAGATTACGAGCAGTACTTC. It specifies CSVEETSDYEQYF.